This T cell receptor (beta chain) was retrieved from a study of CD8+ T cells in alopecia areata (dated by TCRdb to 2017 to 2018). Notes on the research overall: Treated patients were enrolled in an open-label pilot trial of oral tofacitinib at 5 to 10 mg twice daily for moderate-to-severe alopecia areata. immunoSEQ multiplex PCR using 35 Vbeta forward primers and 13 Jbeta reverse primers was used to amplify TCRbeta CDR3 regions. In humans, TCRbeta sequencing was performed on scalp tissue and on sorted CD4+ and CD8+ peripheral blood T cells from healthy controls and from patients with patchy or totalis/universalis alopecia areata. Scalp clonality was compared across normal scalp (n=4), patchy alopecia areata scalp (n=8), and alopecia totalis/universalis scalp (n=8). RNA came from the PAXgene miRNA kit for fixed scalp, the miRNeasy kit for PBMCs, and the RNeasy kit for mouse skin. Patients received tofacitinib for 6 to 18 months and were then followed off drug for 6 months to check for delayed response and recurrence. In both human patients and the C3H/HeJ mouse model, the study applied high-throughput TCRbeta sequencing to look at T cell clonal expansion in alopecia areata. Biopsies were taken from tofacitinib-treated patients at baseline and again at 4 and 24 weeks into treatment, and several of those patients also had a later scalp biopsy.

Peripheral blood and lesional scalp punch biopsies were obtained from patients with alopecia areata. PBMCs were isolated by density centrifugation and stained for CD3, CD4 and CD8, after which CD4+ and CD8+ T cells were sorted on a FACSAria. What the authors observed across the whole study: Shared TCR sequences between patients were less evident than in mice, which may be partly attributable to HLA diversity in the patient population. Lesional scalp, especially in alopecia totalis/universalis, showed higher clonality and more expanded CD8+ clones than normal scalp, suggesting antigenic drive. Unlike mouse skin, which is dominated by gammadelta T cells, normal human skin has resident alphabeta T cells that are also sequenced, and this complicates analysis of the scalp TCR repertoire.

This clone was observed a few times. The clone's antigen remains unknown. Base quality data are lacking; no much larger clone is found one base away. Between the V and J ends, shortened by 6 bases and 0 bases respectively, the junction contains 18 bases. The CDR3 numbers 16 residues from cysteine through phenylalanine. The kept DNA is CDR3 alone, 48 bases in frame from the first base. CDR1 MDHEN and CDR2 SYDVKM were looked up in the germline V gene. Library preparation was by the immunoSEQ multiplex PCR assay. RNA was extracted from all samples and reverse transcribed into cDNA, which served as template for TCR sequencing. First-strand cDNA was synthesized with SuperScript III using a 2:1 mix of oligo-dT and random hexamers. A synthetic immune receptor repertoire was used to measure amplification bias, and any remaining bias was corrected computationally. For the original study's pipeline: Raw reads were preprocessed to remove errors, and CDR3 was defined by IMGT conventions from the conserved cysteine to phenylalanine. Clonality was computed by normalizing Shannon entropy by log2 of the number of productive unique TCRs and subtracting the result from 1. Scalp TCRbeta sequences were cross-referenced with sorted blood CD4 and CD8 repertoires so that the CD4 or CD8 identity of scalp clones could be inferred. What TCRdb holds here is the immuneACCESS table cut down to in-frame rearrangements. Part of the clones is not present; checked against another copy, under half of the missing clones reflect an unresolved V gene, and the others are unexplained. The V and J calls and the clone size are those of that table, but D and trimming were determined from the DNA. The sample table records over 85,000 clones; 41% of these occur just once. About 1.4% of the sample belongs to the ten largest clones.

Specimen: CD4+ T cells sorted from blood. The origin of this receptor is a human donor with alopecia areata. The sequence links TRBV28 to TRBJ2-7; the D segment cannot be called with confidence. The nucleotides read TGTGCCAGCAGCCTCGTGGGTGCCATAACCTCCTACGAGCAGTACTTC. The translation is CASSLVGAITSYEQYF.